A single sample is the source of the 17 T cell receptor beta chains below, sequenced in a study of CD8 T cells in Susac syndrome. Reverse transcription of about 0.5 to 1 ug RNA used random hexamers. TCRdb redid the calling of the immunoSEQ multiplex PCR reads with MiXCR, one entry per CDR3 protein. In the table there are about 180,000 distinct CDR3 sequences, 94% of which are singletons. Sequenced material: CD4+ T cells from PBMCs. The receptors derive from a human donor with Susac syndrome.

This clonotype was recorded a few times. The rearrangement links TRBV6-5 to TRBJ1-5; D uncertain. Germline CDR1 reads MNHEY; CDR2 reads SVGAGI. This CDR3 contains 14 residues. V was shortened by 4 bases and J by 4 bases, with 11 bases between the two germline ends. CDR3 loop: CASSLGGPNQPQHF. The CDR3 bases are TGTGCCAGCAGTTTGGGAGGACCTAATCAGCCCCAGCATTTT.

V is TRBV25-1 and J is TRBJ1-5; the D is unclear. CDR3 length: 13 residues. Trimming removed 4 bases at V and 3 bases at J, with 7 bases between. Germline CDR1 MGHDK, CDR2 SYGVNS. CDR3 DNA: TGTGCCAGCAGTGGGGATTACAATCAGCCCCAGCATTTT. Amino acid sequence: CASSGDYNQPQHF.

Only one count was recorded for this clonotype. The rearrangement joins TRBV12-3 or TRBV12-4 to TRBJ2-7, with 7 bases identical to TRBD1. The ends lost 6 bases at V and 4 bases at J; junction bases unmatched: 6. The CDR3 totals 13 residues. CDR3 nucleotide sequence: TGTGCCAGCAGCCCCGGGACAGAATACGAGCAGTACTTC. Amino acid sequence: CASSPGTEYEQYF.

This chain links TRBV5-1 with TRBJ2-2, with D maybe TRBD2 (6 bases). Between the trimmed V and J ends, which lost 0 bases and 4 bases, there was a span of 10 bases. CDR1 and CDR2 (germline): SGHRS, YFSETQ. The CDR3 loop spans 15 amino acids. The CDR3 loop reads CASSLDARGTGELFF. DNA for the CDR3: TGCGCCAGCAGCTTGGACGCGCGGGGCACCGGGGAGCTGTTTTTT.

This chain links TRBV2 with TRBJ1-1; no reliable D call. The CDR3 is made up of 14 amino acids. Trimming took off 4 bases at V and 4 bases at J, with 13 bases between the two ends. Germline-derived CDR1 and CDR2 are SNHLY and FYNNEI. This CDR3 is CASSAAARPTEAFF. The CDR3 DNA is TGTGCCAGCAGTGCTGCTGCGCGACCCACTGAAGCTTTCTTT. Complete variable domain (other parts from reference TRBV2 and TRBJ1-1): EPEVTQTPSHQVTQMGQEVILRCVPISNHLYFYWYRQILGQKVEFLVSFYNNEISEKSEIFDDQFSVERPDGSNFTLKIRSTKLEDSAMYFCASSAAARPTEAFFGQGTRLTVV.

V is TRBV30 and J is TRBJ2-5, with D possibly matching TRBD2 (5 bases). CDR3 size: 13 residues. Germline CDR1 reads GTSNPN; CDR2 reads SVGIG (reference sequence). V was shortened by 0 bases and J by 5 bases, with 10 bases between the two germline ends. In DNA, the CDR3 is TGTGCCTGGAGTGTGAGGGAAGGGGAGACCCAGTACTTC. Residues: CAWSVREGETQYF. The variable domain in full, completed from reference TRBV30 and TRBJ2-5, reads SQTIHQWPATLVQPVGSPLSLECTVEGTSNPNLYWYRQAAGRGLQLLFYSVGIGQISSEVPQNLSASRPQDRQFILSSKKLLLSDSGFYLCAWSVREGETQYFGPGTRLLVL.

V is TRBV7-2 and J is TRBJ1-2; TRBD1 might be the D (6 bases). The germline gives CDR1 SGHTA, CDR2 FQGNSA. Trimming removed 5 bases at V and 4 bases at J, with 14 bases between. The CDR3 runs 14 residues. DNA for the CDR3: TGTGCCAGCAGCGCCCCGGGACACCGCTATGGCTACACCTTC. Its protein product is CASSAPGHRYGYTF. The whole variable domain, remainder taken from reference TRBV7-2 and TRBJ1-2, is GAGVSQSPSNKVTEKGKDVELRCDPISGHTALYWYRQSLGQGLEFLIYFQGNSAPDKSGLPSDRFSAERTGGSVSTLTIQRTQQEDSAVYLCASSAPGHRYGYTFGSGTRLTVV.

The chain couples TRBV14 to TRBJ2-1; D perhaps matches TRBD2 (6 bases). Trimming shortened V by 3 bases and J by 4 bases, and 10 bases separated the two germline ends. The CDR3 consists of 14 residues. Germline assignment: CDR1 SGHDN and CDR2 FVKESK. The CDR3 region is CASSQGDFYNEQFF. As DNA, the CDR3 is TGTGCCAGCAGCCAGGGGGACTTTTACAATGAGCAGTTCTTC.

The gene calls are TRBV5-1 and TRBJ2-7; the D gene could be TRBD1 or TRBD2 (6 bases each). CDR1 is SGHRS, CDR2 YFSETQ, per germline. Trimming took 2 bases from V and 0 from J, leaving 12 bases between them. The CDR3 totals 15 residues. The CDR3 DNA reads as TGCGCCAGCAGCTTTGGGGGGCCGAGCTCCTACGAGCAGTACTTC. Protein: CASSFGGPSSYEQYF.

The chain has TRBV2 and TRBJ2-7; 8 nucleotides match TRBD1. This CDR3 region has 17 residues. J gave up 2 bases and V 1 base, and 10 bases lay outside the gene matches. CDR1 and CDR2 (germline): SNHLY, FYNNEI. CDR3 sequence (DNA): TGTGCCAGCAGTGAAGGAGGACCGGGACAGGTGGCCTACGAGCAGTACTTC. Translated: CASSEGGPGQVAYEQYF.

The J gene is TRBJ1-6, the V gene TRBV19; D possibly corresponds to TRBD1 (5 bases). Deletions cut 6 bases from V and 8 bases from J, with 17 bases between. This CDR3 region has 15 residues. The germline CDR1 and CDR2 sequences are LNHDA and SQIVND (reference sequence). CDR3 sequence: CASRDLQGRDSPLHF. The CDR3 DNA reads as TGTGCCAGTAGGGATTTGCAGGGCCGGGATTCACCCCTCCACTTT.

The chain couples TRBV19 to TRBJ1-1; 7 bases are a match to TRBD1. The junction had 5 bases not matched to a gene; V was cut back by 4 bases and J by 0 bases. In germline, CDR1 is LNHDA, CDR2 SQIVND (reference sequence). The CDR3 consists of 15 residues. Here the CDR3 reads CASSRADRMNTEAFF. CDR3 DNA: TGTGCCAGTAGTAGAGCGGACAGGATGAACACTGAAGCTTTCTTT.

The J gene is TRBJ2-5, the V gene TRBV5-4; 9 bases match TRBD1. The CDR3 sequence is 16 residues long. Germline V CDR1 and CDR2: SGHNT, YYREEE (reference sequence). J was trimmed by 4 bases and V by 3 bases; bases with no gene match: 10. The CDR3 DNA sequence: TGTGCCAGCAGCTCTGGGGGCGGACAGGGGCTAGAGACCCAGTACTTC. The encoded protein is CASSSGGGQGLETQYF. Full variable domain (outside the CDR3, taken from reference TRBV5-4 and TRBJ2-5): ETGVTQSPTHLIKTRGQQVTLRCSSQSGHNTVSWYQQALGQGPQFIFQYYREEENGRGNFPPRFSGLQFPNYSSELNVNALELDDSALYLCASSSGGGQGLETQYFGPGTRLLVL.

The chain employs TRBV7-9 and TRBJ1-2, with TRBD1 matching over 9 bases. The CDR3 length is 15 residues. V trimming: 5 bases; J trimming: 6 bases; junction bases outside the gene matches: 10. Per germline, CDR1 SEHNR and CDR2 FQNEAQ (reference sequence). For the CDR3, the DNA is TGTGCCAGCAGCATAACAGGGGGCGGAGCGGATGGCTACACCTTC. It translates to CASSITGGGADGYTF.

The J gene is TRBJ2-5, the V gene TRBV9; D is perhaps TRBD1 or TRBD2 (7 bases each). This CDR3 has 15 residues. The germline V gene has CDR1 SGDLS and CDR2 YYNGEE. The ends were cut back, 4 bases at V and 5 bases at J, with 18 bases in the middle. The CDR3 DNA reads TGTGCCAGCAGCCCAGGGGAGGGGGCGTTCGAGACCCAGTACTTC. Protein product: CASSPGEGAFETQYF.

This clonotype was detected a few times. The rearrangement uses TRBV18 and TRBJ2-1; 9 nucleotides align to TRBD2. With V trimmed by 5 bases and J by 5 bases, 4 bases remained unmatched. The CDR3 totals 14 residues. Germline-derived CDR1 and CDR2 are KGHSH and LQKENI. CDR3 nucleotides: TGTGCCAGCTCATTTAGCGGGGGAAACAATGAGCAGTTCTTC. This translates into CASSFSGGNNEQFF.

The chain uses TRBV14 and TRBJ2-1; D gene uncertain. The germline V gene has CDR1 SGHDN and CDR2 FVKESK. The CDR3 loop spans 15 amino acids. The germline V and J ends were trimmed by 1 base and 0 bases, with 7 bases remaining between them. In nucleotides, the CDR3 is TGTGCCAGCAGCCAAGGACCGACCTCCTACAATGAGCAGTTCTTC. Translation: CASSQGPTSYNEQFF.